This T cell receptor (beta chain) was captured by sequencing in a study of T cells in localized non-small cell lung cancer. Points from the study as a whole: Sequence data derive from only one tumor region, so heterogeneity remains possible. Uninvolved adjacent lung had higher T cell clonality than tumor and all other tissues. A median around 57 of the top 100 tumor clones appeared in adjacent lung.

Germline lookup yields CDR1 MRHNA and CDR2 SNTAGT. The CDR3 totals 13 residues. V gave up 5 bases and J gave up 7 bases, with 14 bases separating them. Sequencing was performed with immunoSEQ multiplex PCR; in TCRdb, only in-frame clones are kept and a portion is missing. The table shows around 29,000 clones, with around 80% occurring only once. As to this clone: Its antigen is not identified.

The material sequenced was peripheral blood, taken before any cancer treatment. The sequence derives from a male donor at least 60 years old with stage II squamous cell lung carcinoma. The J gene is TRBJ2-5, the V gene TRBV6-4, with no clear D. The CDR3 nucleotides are TGTGCCAGCAGTTATAGGCCCCCCGGGACCCAGTACTTC. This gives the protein CASSYRPPGTQYF.